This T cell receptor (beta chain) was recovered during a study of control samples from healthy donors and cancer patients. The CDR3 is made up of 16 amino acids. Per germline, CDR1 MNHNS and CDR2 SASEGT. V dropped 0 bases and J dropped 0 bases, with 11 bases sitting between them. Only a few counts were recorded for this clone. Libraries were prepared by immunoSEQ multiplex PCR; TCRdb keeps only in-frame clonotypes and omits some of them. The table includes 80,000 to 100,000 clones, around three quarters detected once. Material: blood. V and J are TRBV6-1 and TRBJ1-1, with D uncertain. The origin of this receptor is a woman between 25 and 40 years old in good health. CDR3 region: CASSEAARELNTEAFF. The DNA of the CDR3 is TGTGCCAGCAGTGAAGCTGCAAGGGAATTGAACACTGAAGCTTTCTTT.